The clone carrying this T cell receptor (beta chain) showed up many times. The germline CDR1 and CDR2 sequences are ENHRY and SYGVKD. The CDR3 totals 14 residues. The J segment lost 3 bases and the V segment lost 8 bases, leaving 7 bases of the junction unmatched. TCRdb redid the calling of the RT-PCR reads with MiXCR, one entry per CDR3 protein. This table holds about 680,000 distinct CDR3 sequences, about 14% found once. Sequencing was performed on memory CD4+ T cells from blood. The receptor was isolated from a female donor in good health, serving as a healthy control. The chain carries TRBV10-3 and TRBJ2-3; 8 positions agree with TRBD2. CDR3 sequence reads: CAIQAPSGTDTQYF. Written as DNA, the CDR3 is TGTGCCATCCAAGCCCCTAGCGGGACAGATACGCAGTATTTT.